This T cell receptor beta chain is drawn from a study of cytomegalovirus exposure and HLA in healthy donors. About the research overall: The approximately 110 validation repertoires used a platform that matched the one used for the roughly 650 first-cohort repertoires, as a later analysis reported. General study results and limits: Specificity of a few CMV-associated chains for CMV antigens was verified in vitro. It was reported that the classifier diagnosed cytomegalovirus status with high specificity and sensitivity in both the original and validation cohorts. The authors enumerated some 160 TCR beta chains as linked to cytomegalovirus.

TCRdb's copy holds only in-frame clones and misses some; the assay was immunoSEQ multiplex PCR. The data hold 230,000 or so clones, with 85% to 90% observed a single time. As for this clone: What it binds is unknown.

J lost 3 bases, V lost 5 bases, and 11 bases had no gene match. The germline V gene encodes CDR1 MNHEY and CDR2 SMNVEV (reference sequence). This CDR3 is 16 amino acids long. This TCR was recovered from a woman under 30 in good health and CMV-seronegative. Sequencing used PBMCs. The J gene is TRBJ1-2, the V gene TRBV27, with 8 bases fitting TRBD1. CDR3 DNA sequence: TGTGCCAGCAGTCCATACGATGGGACAGGCCACTATGGCTACACCTTC. Its translation: CASSPYDGTGHYGYTF.